This TCR beta chain was identified in a study of blood T cell repertoires in COVID-19. In the study overall: Samples of COVID-19 (acute and convalescent) were obtained from the United States, Italy and Spain. The analysed material was cDNA or gDNA that came from T cells, B-cell-depleted T cells, or PBMCs.

V lost 5 bases, J lost 3 bases, and 14 bases lay in between. The CDR3 extends over 14 amino acids. Germline CDR1 MNHEY, CDR2 SVGAGI. Authors' methods: How many nucleated cells were present was estimated from reference gene primer amplification. Clones were sequenced by immunoSEQ multiplex PCR, and TCRdb holds only the in-frame ones, with some missing. V and J calls plus clone size are reproduced from that table; the DNA served to infer D and trimming. The sample records about 220,000 clones, 70% to 90% being singletons. Sequencing used peripheral blood. The chain joins TRBV6-5 to TRBJ2-7, with a tentative D call TRBD1 (6 bases). This receptor was obtained from a man in his fifties or sixties who had recovered from COVID-19. The CDR3 DNA reads TGTGCCAGCAGTCTACAGGGATTCGGCTACGAGCAGTACTTC. Amino acid sequence: CASSLQGFGYEQYF.